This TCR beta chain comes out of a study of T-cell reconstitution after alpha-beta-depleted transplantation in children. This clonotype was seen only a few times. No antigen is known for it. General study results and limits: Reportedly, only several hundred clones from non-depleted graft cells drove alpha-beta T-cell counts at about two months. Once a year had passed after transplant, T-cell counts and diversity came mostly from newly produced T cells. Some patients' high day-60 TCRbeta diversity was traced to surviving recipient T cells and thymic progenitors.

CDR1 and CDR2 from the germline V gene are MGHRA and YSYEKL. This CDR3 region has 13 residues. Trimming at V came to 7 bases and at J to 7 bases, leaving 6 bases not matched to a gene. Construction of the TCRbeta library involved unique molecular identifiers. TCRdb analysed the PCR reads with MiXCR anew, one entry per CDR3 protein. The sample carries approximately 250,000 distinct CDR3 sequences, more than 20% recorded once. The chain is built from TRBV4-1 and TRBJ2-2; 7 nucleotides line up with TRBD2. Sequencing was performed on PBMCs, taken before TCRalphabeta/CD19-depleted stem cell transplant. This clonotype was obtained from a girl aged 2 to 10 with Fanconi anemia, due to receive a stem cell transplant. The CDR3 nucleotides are TGCGCCAGCACCGGACTAGTGGTCGGGGAGCTGTTTTTT. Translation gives CASTGLVVGELFF.